The clone carrying this T cell receptor (beta chain) appeared a few times. No antigen is known for it. TCRdb ran MiXCR on the reads and lists one entry per CDR3 protein. This sample has 150,000 or so distinct CDR3 sequences; over 30% occur once, and the top ten carry roughly half. These data belong to a study of T cell repertoires in cytomegalovirus infection. Study overall: Alongside well-studied HLA-B-restricted CMV epitopes, recently identified HLA-C-restricted CMV epitopes were also used. Indications of both CMV infection and matching HLA type were provided by public TCR beta signatures.

Germline V gene data show CDR1 as SQVTM and CDR2 as ANQGSEA. The germline V and J ends were trimmed by 5 bases and 2 bases, with 9 bases remaining between them. The length of the CDR3 is 12 residues. Study observations and caveats: Accumulated public TCR beta family frequency recognized individuals carrying CMV together with the relevant HLA. Dominating the ex vivo response were HLA-C-restricted CMV-specific TCR beta clonotypes.

The material sequenced was CD8+ T cells from cultured PBMCs, taken from culture after CMV antigen stimulation. This sequence originates from a human donor in good health (CMV status not recorded). Some clones in this sample may be carry-over from other donors' samples. The chain uses TRBV29-1 and TRBJ1-2; D not certain. The CDR3 spells CSVLGVNYGYTF. The CDR3 DNA follows: TGCAGCGTTCTTGGGGTGAACTATGGCTACACCTTC. Complete variable domain (other parts from reference TRBV29-1 and TRBJ1-2): SAVISQKPSRDICQRGTSLTIQCQVDSQVTMMFWYRQQPGQSLTLIATANQGSEATYESGFVIDKFPISRPNLTFSTLTVSNMSPEDSSIYLCSVLGVNYGYTFGSGTRLTVV.